A selection of T cell receptor beta chains follows, all from one sample in a study of response to subunit inactivated influenza vaccine. TCRdb re-called the RT-PCR reads through MiXCR, storing one row per CDR3 protein. Here the sample spans roughly 500,000 distinct CDR3 sequences, approximately 15% being singletons. This specimen consisted of CD4+ T cells sorted from PBMCs, obtained less than 30 months after vaccination. These receptors were taken from a man in his fifties or sixties who received an inactivated influenza vaccine. Each CDR3 is given with its conserved first and last residue. The D gene is left open where the match is weak. Clone size is stated in some rows and not others, as once, few, many or a class when expanded.

d_call j_call v_call clone_size cdr3_nt cdr3_aa
- TRBJ1-1 TRBV5-1 - TGCGCCAGCAGCACGACAGTATCGAACACTGAAGCTTTCTTT CASSTTVSNTEAFF
- TRBJ2-7 TRBV6-2/TRBV6-3 many TGTGCCAGCAGTTACTCCCGCTTGACAGGCCACTACGAGCAGTACTTC CASSYSRLTGHYEQYF
- TRBJ2-5 TRBV14 few TGTGCCAGCAGCCAGCTAGCAAGAAAACAAGAGACCCAGTACTTC CASSQLARKQETQYF
TRBD1 TRBJ1-6 TRBV20-1 few TGCAGTGCTAGTCGTAGTGACAGGGGTTTCAACTATGGTAATTCACCCCTCCACTTT CSASRSDRGFNYGNSPLHF
TRBD2 TRBJ2-3 TRBV12-3/TRBV12-4 - TGTGCCAGCAGGCGACTAGCGGACACCACAGATACGCAGTATTTT CASRRLADTTDTQYF
TRBD1 TRBJ1-1 TRBV6-1 few TGTGCCAGCAGAAGACAGGGAATGGGCACTGAAGCTTTCTTT CASRRQGMGTEAFF
- TRBJ1-6 TRBV5-6 - TGTGCCAGCAGCCAGGTTGACAGCTGGAATTCACCCCTCCACTTT CASSQVDSWNSPLHF
TRBD2 TRBJ2-3 TRBV5-1 - TGCGCCAGCAGCTTGTCCCCCGGGATGCGGGAGCTGGATACGCAGTATTTT CASSLSPGMRELDTQYF
- TRBJ2-4 TRBV25-1 many TGTGCCAGCAGTGAAGGCGGGACAGCCAAAAACATTCAGTACTTC CASSEGGTAKNIQYF
TRBD1 TRBJ1-4 TRBV28 - TGTGCCAGCAGTACCACCGGGACAGGGACTGAAAAACTGTTTTTT CASSTTGTGTEKLFF
- TRBJ2-3 TRBV7-8 many TGTGCCAGCAGCCGACGACAAGGGGGACGCAGTGATACGCAGTATTTT CASSRRQGGRSDTQYF
- TRBJ1-5 TRBV28 few TGTGCCAGCAGGACGGGGTTTAGGGATCAGCCCCAGCATTTT CASRTGFRDQPQHF
- TRBJ2-7 TRBV6-5 - TGTGCCAGCAGTTACACACGGGCTCAAGGGAGATTTTACGAGCAGTACTTC CASSYTRAQGRFYEQYF
- TRBJ2-6 TRBV6-2/TRBV6-3 - TGTGCCAGCAGACACCCGCGGGCTGGGGCCAACGTCCTGACTTTC CASRHPRAGANVLTF
- TRBJ2-7 TRBV29-1 - TGCAGCGTTGAAGCCAGTTGGGGCTTAGGAGAGCAGTACTTC CSVEASWGLGEQYF
- TRBJ2-3 TRBV20-1 - TGCAGTGCTAGCAGGCAGGGCGGCGCAGATACGCAGTATTTT CSASRQGGADTQYF
- TRBJ2-1 TRBV20-1 - TGCGGCCCCCAAACCTACAATGAGCAGTTCTTC CGPQTYNEQFF
- TRBJ1-1 TRBV19 - TGTGCCAGTAGTATAGATTTGGACAGAAAAGCTTTCTTT CASSIDLDRKAFF
- TRBJ1-3 TRBV7-2 many TGTGCCAGCAGCTCCTCACCTAATCCCGGAAACACCATATATTTT CASSSSPNPGNTIYF
- TRBJ2-3 TRBV7-8 - TGTGCCAGCAGCTTAGCATCGTATGGCTGGCAGGGGAAGACAGATACGCAGTATTTT CASSLASYGWQGKTDTQYF
- TRBJ1-1 TRBV20-1 few TGCAGTGCTAGGCCCCCATTTGGAGCCTGGATCTCTGAAGCTTTCTTT CSARPPFGAWISEAFF
- TRBJ1-5 TRBV12-3/TRBV12-4 many TGTGCCAGCAGGCCAGTTGGCAGCAATCAGCCCCAGCATTTT CASRPVGSNQPQHF
- TRBJ2-1 TRBV11-1 - TGTGCCAGCACCCCCGGGGCGAGGGCCCTTCCGCAGCACAATGAGCAGTTCTTC CASTPGARALPQHNEQFF
- TRBJ2-5 TRBV20-1 few TGCAGTGCTGGGACGCCTAAGGGGCAAGAGACCCAGTACTTC CSAGTPKGQETQYF
- TRBJ2-3 TRBV29-1 many TGCAGCGTTGAAGTTGGGTCAGATACGCAGTATTTT CSVEVGSDTQYF
TRBD1 TRBJ1-2 TRBV3-1 few TGTGCCAGCAGCCTAAGACAGGGATTCTATGGCTACACCTTC CASSLRQGFYGYTF
TRBD1 TRBJ1-1 TRBV5-1 few TGCGCCAGCAGCCGAGGGAGTGCGGGACAGCTAACGTTCTTT CASSRGSAGQLTFF
- TRBJ2-7 TRBV7-9 many TGTGCCAGCAGCTTAGGCGGGGCAACCTACGAGCAGTACTTC CASSLGGATYEQYF
TRBD2 TRBJ2-3 TRBV12-3/TRBV12-4 few TGTGCCAGCAGTTTAGAGGTTTCGCTAGCGGGAGTTGACACGCAGTATTTT CASSLEVSLAGVDTQYF
TRBD2 TRBJ2-1 TRBV11-2 - TGTGCCAGCAGCTTGGGACTAGCGGGGGCCTCTTACAATGAGCAGTTCTTC CASSLGLAGASYNEQFF
TRBD1 TRBJ1-2 TRBV7-9 - TGTGCCAGCAGCTTGGGGCAGGGACAGCTCTATGGCTACACCTTC CASSLGQGQLYGYTF
- TRBJ2-7 TRBV28 once TGTGCCAGCAGTCGACAACAGGGGCAGTACTTC CASSRQQGQYF
TRBD1 TRBJ2-3 TRBV5-1 - TGCGCCAGCAGCCCCGGACAGGGTTTAAGCACAGATACGCAGTATTTT CASSPGQGLSTDTQYF
TRBD1 TRBJ1-1 TRBV9 - TGTGCCAGCAGCGGGACAGGGGGCGCGAACACTGAAGCTTTCTTT CASSGTGGANTEAFF
- TRBJ2-3 TRBV12-3/TRBV12-4 few TGTGCCAGCAGTTTAGGGGAGCCTTTAAGTGGGTATTTT CASSLGEPLSGYF
- TRBJ2-2 TRBV9 - TGTGCCAGCAGCGTAGCAGCTTACACCGGGGAGCTGTTTTTT CASSVAAYTGELFF
- TRBJ1-6 TRBV5-1 many TGCGCCAGCAGCTTAGACGGACAAATTAATTCACCCCTCCACTTT CASSLDGQINSPLHF
- TRBJ1-4 TRBV4-3 - TGCGCCAGCAGCCAAGATTTGGGGGGAAGGGAAAAACTGTTTTTT CASSQDLGGREKLFF
- TRBJ1-2 TRBV12-3/TRBV12-4 few TGTGCCAGCAGCCCCGGCCCGGGCGACTATGGCTACACCTTC CASSPGPGDYGYTF
- TRBJ2-6 TRBV5-1 - TGCGCCAGCAGCCGGGACGGCCTACAGGCTGGGGCCAACGTCCTGACTTTC CASSRDGLQAGANVLTF
- TRBJ1-1 TRBV7-6 few TGTGCCAGCAGCTTATCTTACGGGAACACTGAAGCTTTCTTT CASSLSYGNTEAFF
- TRBJ2-2 TRBV12-3/TRBV12-4 many TGTGCCACGCGTGAGACAGGACGCACCGGGGAGCTGTTTTTT CATRETGRTGELFF
- TRBJ2-2 TRBV7-8 - TGTGCCAGCAGCCCTGCTAGGATACAAACGCCCGGGGAGCTGTTTTTT CASSPARIQTPGELFF
- TRBJ2-2 TRBV2 few TGTGCCAGCAGTGTTGGGAGACTCACCGGGGAGCTGTTTTTT CASSVGRLTGELFF
TRBD1 TRBJ2-7 TRBV20-1 many TGCAGTGCTGAGACAGGGCCCTACGAGCAGTACTTC CSAETGPYEQYF
- TRBJ2-2 TRBV10-3 many TGTGCCATCAGTGAAGGTCGGGGGATAAGCGGGGAGCTGTTTTTT CAISEGRGISGELFF
TRBD2 TRBJ2-5 TRBV20-1 - TGCAGTGCTAGAGAGGCTAGCGGTTGGGTGGAGACCCAGTACTTC CSAREASGWVETQYF
TRBD2 TRBJ2-3 TRBV29-1 many TGCAGCGTTGAAGGGCTAGCGGGAGCGCTAGGGGGAGATACGCAGTATTTT CSVEGLAGALGGDTQYF
- TRBJ2-3 TRBV10-2 few TGCGCCAGCACATCGGGACTGAGCACAGATACGCAGTATTTT CASTSGLSTDTQYF